This entry features one T cell receptor beta chain sequence. Antigen specificity is unknown. V lost 6 bases to trimming and J lost 4 bases, with 15 bases between them. The CDR3 extends over 14 amino acids. Germline CDR1 reads MNHEY; CDR2 reads SMNVEV (reference sequence). This specimen comes from a study of cytomegalovirus exposure and HLA in healthy donors. Whole-study findings and limits: Most TCR sequences were rare, but some public TCRs occurred in many donors. Further analysis was carried out later, and it showed several of the most significant clusters appearing linked to common viral pathogens. Analysis was carried out at a later point, and it linked a missense DCLRE1C variant to TCR beta V- and J-gene trimming. Later analysis showed TCR association rates varying by HLA locus, highest for DRB1 and lowest for HLA-C.

With 60 Vbeta and 13 Jbeta primers, the PCR was carried out. Sequencing used immunoSEQ multiplex PCR; TCRdb keeps in-frame clones, though not all of them. The repertoire holds some 130,000 clones, with about four fifths as singletons. Sequenced: PBMCs. The chain is built from TRBV27 and TRBJ1-1, with a weak D call TRBD1 (5 bases). This clonotype was obtained from a man between 18 and 35 years old in good health and CMV-seronegative. CDR3 sequence (DNA): TGTGCCAGCAGCCCCAGCGGGGGTTTCACTGAAGCTTTCTTT. The encoded protein is CASSPSGGFTEAFF.